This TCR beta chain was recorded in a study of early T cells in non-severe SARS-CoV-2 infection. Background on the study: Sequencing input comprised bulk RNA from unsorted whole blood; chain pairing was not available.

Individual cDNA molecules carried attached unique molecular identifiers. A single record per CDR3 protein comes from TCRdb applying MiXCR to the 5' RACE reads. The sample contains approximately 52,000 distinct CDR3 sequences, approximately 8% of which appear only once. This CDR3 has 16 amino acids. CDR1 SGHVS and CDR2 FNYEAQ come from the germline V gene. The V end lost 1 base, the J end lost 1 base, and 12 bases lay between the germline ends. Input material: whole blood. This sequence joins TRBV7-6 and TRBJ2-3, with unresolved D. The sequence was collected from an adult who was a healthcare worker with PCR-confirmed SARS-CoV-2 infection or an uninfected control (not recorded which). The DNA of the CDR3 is TGTGCCAGCAGCTTAGGATCTCGGGCAGGCACAGATACGCAGTATTTT. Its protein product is CASSLGSRAGTDTQYF.